The next 6 T cell receptor beta chains were all read from a single sample in a study of a mutant IDH1 vaccine in newly diagnosed glioma. TCRdb's copy holds only in-frame clones and misses some; the assay was immunoSEQ multiplex PCR. The sample consists of tens of thousands of clones, approximately 78% of them appearing once. Time point defined: week 23, last vaccination. It was 300 ug of mutant IDH1 20-mer peptide that made up each vaccine dose, given with topical imiquimod. Their recognized antigens are unknown. The sample here was PBMCs, taken from a glioma patient whose treatment included an IDH1 peptide vaccine. The source is a woman aged 40 to 50 with glioma. Some clones in this sample may be carry-over from other donors' samples.

V gene TRBV5-1 combines with J gene TRBJ2-2; D possibly corresponds to TRBD2 (7 bases). The CDR3 contains 16 residues. The germline V gene encodes CDR1 SGHRS and CDR2 YFSETQ. Trimming took 4 bases from V and 0 from J, leaving 13 bases between them. In DNA form, the CDR3 reads TGCGCCAGCAGCCCGGAGGGGGGGGCGAACACCGGGGAGCTGTTTTTT. Protein product: CASSPEGGANTGELFF.

This clone was seen a handful of times. CDR3 residues: CASSGANVLTF. The CDR3 DNA is TGCGCAAGCTCTGGGGCCAACGTCCTGACTTTC. This chain connects TRBV4-1 to TRBJ2-6, with D unclear. The CDR3 has 11 residues. Looked up from germline, CDR1 is MGHRA and CDR2 is YSYEKL.

The rearrangement joins TRBV6-5 to TRBJ1-2, with D hard to call. Trimming stripped 0 bases from V and 4 bases from J, with 9 bases between. This CDR3 comprises 14 residues. Germline V gene sequence: CDR1 MNHEY, CDR2 SVGAGI. CDR3 sequence (DNA): TGTGCCAGCAGTTACTCGTGGCAGGCCTATGGCTACACCTTC. Amino acid sequence: CASSYSWQAYGYTF.

This clone was observed a single time. The genes are TRBV7-3 and TRBJ1-3; no reliable D call. This CDR3 spans 15 amino acids. Trimming cost V 5 bases and J 1 base, with 12 bases left between them. CDR1 and CDR2 from the germline V gene are SGHTA and FQGTGA. CDR3 nucleotides: TGTGCCAGCAGCCGGCAGCCGGGGTCTGGAAACACCATATATTTT. As protein: CASSRQPGSGNTIYF. The whole variable domain, filled in from reference TRBV7-3 and TRBJ1-3, reads GAGVSQTPSNKVTEKGKYVELRCDPISGHTALYWYRQSLGQGPEFLIYFQGTGAADDSGLPNDRFFAVRPEGSVSTLKIQRTERGDSAVYLCASSRQPGSGNTIYFGEGSWLTVV.

The chain combines TRBV4-3 with TRBJ1-2, with D possibly matching TRBD1 (6 bases). Trimming cost V 0 bases and J 7 bases, with 15 bases left between them. The CDR3 consists of 15 residues. In germline, CDR1 is LGHNA, CDR2 YSLEER. The CDR3 region is CASSQDVGGGRGYTF. The CDR3 DNA is TGCGCCAGCAGCCAAGACGTGGGAGGGGGTCGTGGCTACACCTTC.

The chain couples TRBV12-5 to TRBJ1-1; a possible D gene is TRBD1 (6 bases). With 0 bases removed from V and 6 bases from J, the gap between germline ends came to 20 bases. The CDR3 contains 17 residues. Germline V gives CDR1 LGHNT, CDR2 FRNRAP. The CDR3 DNA sequence: TGTGCTAGTGGTTTGGTTTTCCGGACAGATGGGGCCCCTGAAGCTTTCTTT. Its protein product is CASGLVFRTDGAPEAFF. Based on the CDR3 plus reference TRBV12-5 and TRBJ1-1, the full variable domain is DARVTQTPRHKVTEMGQEVTMRCQPILGHNTVFWYRQTMMQGLELLAYFRNRAPLDDSGMPKDRFSAEMPDATLATLKIQPSEPRDSAVYFCASGLVFRTDGAPEAFFGQGTRLTVV.